This entry features one T cell receptor beta chain sequence. The germline CDR1 and CDR2 sequences are SGHTA and FQGNSA. V was cut by 3 bases and J by 5 bases, with 7 bases left in between. The CDR3 loop spans 12 amino acids. As processed by the authors: Reference gene primers were amplified, and this amplification served to estimate nucleated cell counts. Generated by immunoSEQ multiplex PCR, the TCRdb table keeps only in-frame clones and is missing some. V, J and clone size derive from that table, while D and trimming were established from the DNA sequence. The sample holds around 82,000 clones, approximately 86% seen once. This record belongs to a study of blood T cell repertoires in COVID-19. Study in general: Spain, Italy and the United States supplied samples that represented acute and convalescent COVID-19. Nucleic acid was either cDNA or gDNA, and it came from T cells, B-cell-depleted T cells, or PBMCs.

Patients from Seattle were sampled longitudinally, starting during active infection. The receptor was derived from an elderly man with COVID-19, enrolled during active disease. The chain is built from TRBV7-2 and TRBJ1-2; TRBD1 might be the D (5 bases). The sequenced material came from peripheral blood. CDR3 loop: CASSFTGYGYTF. The CDR3 nucleotides are TGTGCCAGCAGCTTTACAGGATATGGCTACACCTTC.